These 23 T cell receptor beta chains came from one sample sequenced in a study of Ad26.COV2.S vaccination and SARS-CoV-2 variants. TCRdb keeps only in-frame clones here, not all; method: immunoSEQ multiplex PCR. Seen here are over 400,000 clones, approximately 89% observed once, and the top ten hold over 2.5%. Noted treatment: roughly 19 received Ad26.COV2.S at low or high dose, single or two shots; a few received placebo; per-sample allocation not given. After the first vaccine or placebo injection, samples were drawn on day 63. Sequencing used peripheral blood, obtained in a trial of Ad26.COV2.S vaccine versus placebo. These receptors all come from a person between 18 and 65 years old who received the Ad26.COV2.S COVID-19 vaccine or a placebo.

The V call is TRBV7-6, the J call TRBJ2-6, with D perhaps TRBD1 or TRBD2 (6 bases each). The ends were cut back, 3 bases at V and 4 bases at J, with 10 bases in the middle. The CDR3 spans 15 residues. From germline, CDR1 is SGHVS and CDR2 FNYEAQ. The CDR3 is CASSFGGPGANVLTF. The CDR3 bases are TGTGCCAGCAGCTTTGGGGGGCCGGGGGCCAACGTCCTGACTTTC.

A few counts support this clone. The genes are TRBV7-9 and TRBJ1-5, with D hard to call. The CDR3 has 12 residues. Germline V gene lookup returns CDR1 SEHNR and CDR2 FQNEAQ (reference sequence). Trimming left V 5 bases short and J 7 bases short, with 9 bases between. CDR3 bases: TGTGCCAGCAGCGGCTCCGGACAGCCCCAGCATTTT. The encoded protein is CASSGSGQPQHF.

V usage is TRBV11-3 and J usage is TRBJ2-3; 10 bases fit TRBD2. V lost 7 bases and J lost 3; bases outside the gene matches: 4. This CDR3 has 14 residues. Germline loops: CDR1 SGHNT, CDR2 YENEEA. CDR3 sequence reads: CASNKREGTDTQYF. In DNA, the CDR3 is TGTGCCAGCAACAAGCGGGAGGGTACAGATACGCAGTATTTT.

The rearrangement joins TRBV7-9 to TRBJ1-4, with 7 bases aligning to TRBD1. The CDR3 has 15 residues. The V gene's germline CDR1 is SEHNR and CDR2 FQNEAQ (reference sequence). Germline trimming cut 3 bases from V and 1 base from J; bases unmatched to any gene: 2. The CDR3 DNA reads as TGTGCCAGCAGCTTCGACAGGGTAACTAATGAAAAACTGTTTTTT. This encodes CASSFDRVTNEKLFF.

The chain employs TRBV7-9 and TRBJ2-3; 8 bases line up with TRBD1. Germline-derived CDR1 and CDR2 are SEHNR and FQNEAQ (reference sequence). Trimming removed 11 bases from V and 4 bases from J; junction bases left unmatched: 8. The length of the CDR3 is 13 residues. The CDR3 reads CAAHRTGPDTQYF. The CDR3 coding sequence is TGTGCCGCGCACCGGACAGGGCCAGATACGCAGTATTTT.

The chain joins TRBV24-1 to TRBJ1-4; D might be TRBD1 (6 bases). Germline V gene lookup returns CDR1 KGHDR and CDR2 SFDVKD. The CDR3 sequence is 16 residues long. V was cut by 3 bases and J by 10 bases, with 20 bases left in between. CDR3 in DNA: TGTGCCACCAGTGATGGGGGGCCGGGGATATATGGAAAACTGTTTTTT. It codes for CATSDGGPGIYGKLFF.

The chain couples TRBV5-1 to TRBJ1-1, with 7 bases lining up with TRBD1. The V and J ends lost 4 bases and 4 bases, in that order; junction bases with no gene match: 10. CDR3 size: 15 residues. CDR1 is SGHRS and CDR2 is YFSETQ in the germline V gene. The CDR3 region is CASSTTGLISTEAFF. The CDR3 coding sequence is TGCGCCAGCAGCACGACAGGGCTGATTAGCACTGAAGCTTTCTTT.

This chain uses TRBV9 with TRBJ1-4; possible D gene TRBD1, 5 bases. The CDR3 totals 15 residues. Trimming stripped 0 bases from V and 8 bases from J, with 14 bases between. CDR1 is SGDLS, CDR2 YYNGEE, per germline. The CDR3 DNA sequence: TGTGCCAGCAGCGTAGTTCATCAGGGAGAAGAAAAACTGTTTTTT. Its translation: CASSVVHQGEEKLFF.

This sequence joins TRBV19 and TRBJ1-6, with a possible D match to TRBD1 (5 bases). There are 16 residues in the CDR3. Looked up from germline, CDR1 is LNHDA and CDR2 is SQIVND (reference sequence). The ends were cut back, 6 bases at V and 13 bases at J, with 25 bases in the middle. CDR3 amino acids: CASSPIVPNYRIPLHF. CDR3 nucleotide sequence: TGTGCCAGTAGCCCCATCGTCCCGAATTACAGGATTCCCCTCCACTTT. The full variable domain, with the rest looked up from reference TRBV19 and TRBJ1-6, is DGGITQSPKYLFRKEGQNVTLSCEQNLNHDAMYWYRQDPGQGLRLIYYSQIVNDFQKGDIAEGYSVSREKKESFPLTVTSAQKNPTAFYLCASSPIVPNYRIPLHFGNGTRLTVT.

V usage is TRBV6-2 or TRBV6-3 and J usage is TRBJ2-7, with TRBD2 matching over 10 bases. There are 19 residues in the CDR3. V shed 5 bases, J shed 3 bases, and the junction held 19 bases outside the gene matches. Germline V gives CDR1 MNHEY, CDR2 SVGEGT. The CDR3 is CASSSIRPSGSSLFYEQYV. The CDR3 region has the DNA TGTGCCAGCAGTAGTATTAGACCTAGCGGGAGTTCTTTATTCTACGAGCAGTACGTC.

The gene calls are TRBV6-4 and TRBJ1-1, with D tentatively TRBD1 (5 bases). Germline V gene sequence: CDR1 MRHNA, CDR2 SNTAGT. The ends were cut back, 6 bases at V and 0 bases at J, with 14 bases in the middle. This CDR3 comprises 15 residues. CDR3 DNA: TGTGCCAGCAGGGACAATCCCTCAATGAACACTGAAGCTTTCTTT. It codes for CASRDNPSMNTEAFF.

This clone was counted once. This chain joins TRBV18 and TRBJ1-1; D is possibly TRBD1 (5 bases). This CDR3 has 13 residues. Germline V lookup: CDR1 KGHSH, CDR2 LQKENI. Trimming cost V 0 bases and J 5 bases, with 7 bases left between them. As DNA, the CDR3 is TGTGCCAGCTCACCACCCCAGGGAACTGAAGCTTTCTTT. This translates into CASSPPQGTEAFF.

The chain's CDR3 is CASSYPDREQYV. In nucleotides, the CDR3 is TGTGCCAGCAGTTACCCGGATAGAGAGCAGTACGTC. The J gene is TRBJ2-7, the V gene TRBV6-6; no firm D call. V dropped 2 bases and J dropped 7 bases, with 9 bases sitting between them. CDR3 length: 12 residues. CDR1 is MNHNY, CDR2 SVGAGI, per germline (reference sequence).

A single count supports this clone. The rearrangement uses TRBV6-2 or TRBV6-3 and TRBJ2-5; the D is unclear. The CDR3 is 13 amino acids. Germline values: CDR1 MNHEY, CDR2 SVGEGT. Trimming left V 4 bases short and J 5 bases short, with 11 bases between. As DNA, the CDR3 is TGTGCCAGCAGTTTCCCCTCAAGGGAGACCCAGTACTTC. The encoded protein is CASSFPSRETQYF.

V and J are TRBV5-4 and TRBJ2-1, with 8 bases matching TRBD1. Trimming at V came to 0 bases and at J to 2 bases, leaving 4 bases not matched to a gene. The germline CDR1 and CDR2 sequences are SGHNT and YYREEE (reference sequence). The CDR3 has 16 residues. The CDR3 loop reads CASSLGTGLPYNEQFF. CDR3 sequence (DNA): TGTGCCAGCAGCTTGGGGACAGGGTTGCCCTACAATGAGCAGTTCTTC.

The rearrangement links TRBV4-3 to TRBJ2-3; 12 nucleotides line up with TRBD2. The CDR3 has 15 amino acids. Germline V lookup: CDR1 LGHNA, CDR2 YSLEER. V was pared by 3 bases and J by 8 bases, with 6 bases of the junction left unmatched. As DNA, the CDR3 is TGCGCCAGCAGCCAGACTAGCGGGGGACGAGGTACGCAGTATTTT. Translation gives CASSQTSGGRGTQYF.

The chain is built from TRBV18 and TRBJ1-4, with D perhaps TRBD1 (5 bases). The germline CDR1 and CDR2 sequences are KGHSH and LQKENI. The length of the CDR3 is 14 residues. Deletions cut 1 base from V and 2 bases from J, with 5 bases between. In DNA, the CDR3 is TGTGCCAGCTCACCACGACAGACTAATGAAAAACTGTTTTTT. As protein: CASSPRQTNEKLFF.

The chain links TRBV6-5 to TRBJ2-2, with 9 bases identical to TRBD1. The CDR3 is 14 amino acids. Germline CDR1 reads MNHEY; CDR2 reads SVGAGI. V lost 6 bases, J lost 6 bases, and 5 bases stayed unmatched. The CDR3 is CASRKQGAPGELFF. CDR3 in DNA: TGTGCCAGCAGGAAACAGGGGGCCCCCGGGGAGCTGTTTTTT.

The V and J genes are TRBV7-6 and TRBJ1-5; no firm D call. Looked up from germline, CDR1 is SGHVS and CDR2 is FNYEAQ. This CDR3 spans 14 amino acids. V was trimmed by 9 bases and J by 5 bases, leaving 17 bases between them. CDR3: CARSPGWAHQPQHF. The CDR3 DNA sequence: TGTGCCAGATCTCCGGGATGGGCACATCAGCCCCAGCATTTT.

This chain connects TRBV5-1 to TRBJ1-4; 11 nucleotides agree with TRBD1. The germline CDR1 and CDR2 sequences are SGHRS and YFSETQ. The CDR3 spans 17 residues. V lost 2 bases, J lost 4 bases, and 7 bases stayed unmatched. For the CDR3, the DNA is TGCGCCAGCAGCTTAGGACAGGGGGCTGTGTTTAATGAAAAACTGTTTTTT. The encoded protein is CASSLGQGAVFNEKLFF.

The CDR3 is CASSIWGQGPYNEQFF. CDR3 nucleotides: TGTGCCAGTAGTATATGGGGACAGGGACCTTACAATGAGCAGTTCTTC. This sequence joins TRBV19 and TRBJ2-1, with 9 bases matching TRBD1. From germline, CDR1 is LNHDA and CDR2 SQIVND (reference sequence). The CDR3 length is 16 residues. After removal of 2 bases from V and 4 bases from J, the junction contained 6 bases not matched to a gene.

The chain employs TRBV27 and TRBJ1-2, with D hard to call. Germline CDR1 reads MNHEY; CDR2 reads SMNVEV (reference sequence). This CDR3 comprises 13 residues. The germline V and J ends were trimmed by 3 bases and 4 bases, with 9 bases remaining between them. The CDR3: CASSFRKGYGYTF. In DNA, the CDR3 is TGTGCCAGCAGTTTTAGGAAAGGCTATGGCTACACCTTC.

This clone was found a few times. V usage is TRBV2 and J usage is TRBJ1-2; tentatively, D is TRBD1 (6 bases). Per germline, CDR1 SNHLY and CDR2 FYNNEI. The V gene lost 2 bases and the J gene lost 0 bases, with 13 bases spanning the gap. CDR3 length equals 16 residues. The CDR3 is CASSEQGWDTNYGYTF. The CDR3 nucleotides read TGTGCCAGCAGTGAACAGGGGTGGGACACTAACTATGGCTACACCTTC.